The 11 T cell receptor beta chains listed next were all sequenced from one sample in a study of OX40 agonist ivuxolimab in advanced cancers. Measured with immunoSEQ multiplex PCR; TCRdb has only the in-frame clones, and not every one. The sample records 25,000 to 35,000 clones, 85% to 90% being singletons. Source: CD4+ or CD8+ T cells sorted from blood, taken in a trial of the OX40 agonist ivuxolimab. The source of these receptors is an adult with an advanced solid tumor such as melanoma, head and neck, liver or kidney cancer.

The rearrangement uses TRBV7-9 and TRBJ2-5; D is perhaps TRBD2 (5 bases). V was trimmed by 7 bases and J by 2 bases, leaving 14 bases between them. CDR1 is SEHNR, CDR2 FQNEAQ, per germline (reference sequence). The CDR3 runs 14 residues. The CDR3: CASTLAQEQETQYF. CDR3 DNA sequence: TGTGCCAGCACCCTAGCCCAGGAGCAAGAGACCCAGTACTTC. The whole variable domain, filled in from reference TRBV7-9 and TRBJ2-5, reads DTGVSQNPRHKITKRGQNVTFRCDPISEHNRLYWYRQTLGQGPEFLTYFQNEAQLEKSRLLSDRFSAERPKGSFSTLEIQRTEQGDSAMYLCASTLAQEQETQYFGPGTRLLVL.

V usage is TRBV19 and J usage is TRBJ2-3, with 9 positions matching TRBD1. Germline-derived CDR1 and CDR2 are LNHDA and SQIVND (reference sequence). V lost 6 bases, J lost 0 bases, and 16 bases stayed unmatched. This CDR3 region has 19 residues. Here the CDR3 DNA reads TGTGCCAGTAGGGCGGGACAGGGAGGAGAGGGCTATAGCACAGATACGCAGTATTTT. Translating gives CASRAGQGGEGYSTDTQYF.

This clone is medium-sized. CDR3: CASSLSGTGVGEQYF. CDR3 nucleotides: TGTGCCAGCAGTTTATCCGGAACGGGGGTGGGAGAGCAGTACTTC. The V gene is TRBV27, the J gene TRBJ2-7; D may be TRBD2 (6 bases). Trimming took off 0 bases at V and 7 bases at J, with 16 bases between the two ends. Germline V gene data show CDR1 as MNHEY and CDR2 as SMNVEV (reference sequence). This CDR3 region has 15 residues.

The chain is built from TRBV28 and TRBJ2-2; no clear D. The CDR3 is 12 residues long. Germline V gene data show CDR1 as MDHEN and CDR2 as SYDVKM. Trimming removed 5 bases at V and 3 bases at J, with 4 bases between. CDR3 nucleotide sequence: TGTGCCAGCAGTACAGACACCGGGGAGCTGTTTTTT. Protein sequence: CASSTDTGELFF.

The V gene is TRBV4-1, the J gene TRBJ1-4; possibly TRBD1 for D (5 bases). The length of the CDR3 is 15 residues. Germline V gene data show CDR1 as MGHRA and CDR2 as YSYEKL. V dropped 0 bases and J dropped 5 bases, with 10 bases sitting between them. The CDR3 is CASSQELQENEKLFF. CDR3 coding DNA: TGCGCCAGCAGCCAAGAGTTACAGGAGAATGAAAAACTGTTTTTT.

V usage is TRBV9 and J usage is TRBJ1-2; D may be TRBD1 (5 bases). The germline CDR1 and CDR2 sequences are SGDLS and YYNGEE. With 4 bases removed from V and 3 bases from J, the gap between germline ends came to 16 bases. The CDR3 is 15 amino acids. This CDR3 is CASSSSAGTDYGYTF. CDR3 DNA sequence: TGTGCCAGCAGCTCTTCAGCCGGGACGGACTATGGCTACACCTTC.

V and J are TRBV7-9 and TRBJ1-2; 7 bases line up with TRBD1. Unmatched junction bases numbered 16, after V lost 5 bases and J lost 4 bases. The CDR3 contains 17 residues. The germline gives CDR1 SEHNR, CDR2 FQNEAQ (reference sequence). CDR3 DNA: TGTGCCAGCAGCCATGGGACAGAAACCCCTCGGGGCTATGGCTACACCTTC. This translates into CASSHGTETPRGYGYTF.

This chain uses TRBV28 with TRBJ2-7; 10 bases align to TRBD1. The CDR3 is made up of 16 amino acids. Germline V gene data show CDR1 as MDHEN and CDR2 as SYDVKM. The V and J ends lost 5 bases and 5 bases, in that order; junction bases with no gene match: 12. The CDR3 is CASSLGPGQGPDEQYF. CDR3 DNA sequence: TGTGCCAGCAGTCTCGGGCCGGGACAGGGGCCGGACGAGCAGTACTTC.

The CDR3 spells CASNAGKSSYNEQFF. CDR3 DNA: TGTGCCAGCAACGCGGGGAAAAGCTCCTACAATGAGCAGTTCTTC. V is TRBV7-2 and J is TRBJ2-1; possibly TRBD2 for D (6 bases). This CDR3 has 15 amino acids. From germline, CDR1 is SGHTA and CDR2 FQGNSA. V was pared by 7 bases and J by 0 bases, with 13 bases between.

The chain has TRBV9 and TRBJ2-1; D is tentatively TRBD1 or TRBD2 (5 bases each). V was pared by 1 base and J by 8 bases, with 16 bases between. Germline values: CDR1 SGDLS, CDR2 YYNGEE. The CDR3 totals 15 residues. The CDR3 nucleotides read TGTGCCAGCAGCGTATATGAGGGGCCTTTGGATGAGCAGTTCTTC. Its translation: CASSVYEGPLDEQFF.

This clone has just a few counts. This sequence joins TRBV2 and TRBJ1-6; perhaps TRBD1 as D (5 bases). With 3 bases removed from V and 5 bases from J, the gap between germline ends came to 14 bases. The germline CDR1 and CDR2 sequences are SNHLY and FYNNEI. There are 16 residues in the CDR3. The CDR3 protein is CASSDWGGTNNSPLHF. The CDR3 DNA reads TGTGCCAGCAGTGATTGGGGAGGGACGAATAATTCACCCCTCCACTTT.